Listed here is a single T cell receptor (beta chain). Germline values: CDR1 KGHSH, CDR2 LQKENI. CDR3 length: 13 residues. The entry originates in a study of OX40 agonist ivuxolimab in advanced cancers. TCRdb's copy holds only in-frame clones and misses some; the assay was immunoSEQ multiplex PCR. The data contain 45,000 to 75,000 clones, approximately 83% of them singletons. This clonotype was sampled from an adult with an advanced solid tumor such as melanoma, head and neck, liver or kidney cancer. Specimen: CD4+ or CD8+ T cells sorted from blood, collected in a trial of the OX40 agonist ivuxolimab. The rearrangement links TRBV18 to TRBJ2-5; D possibly corresponds to TRBD2 (6 bases). With the DNA end fitting TRBJ2-7 better, the J assignment may be wrong. The CDR3 coding sequence is TGTGCCAGCTCACCCCGACTAGCCTACGAGCAGTACTTC. Protein product: CASSPRLAYEQYF.